The entry below gives a single T cell receptor (beta chain) sequence along with its context. What it recognizes is unknown. Profiling relied on immunoSEQ multiplex PCR, and the TCRdb table lists in-frame clones only, not all of them. The sample lists 440,000 or so clones, roughly 91% occurring once. The data originate from a study of Ad26.COV2.S vaccination and SARS-CoV-2 variants. Looking at the study overall: Ad26.COV2.S given intramuscularly, once or twice 56 days apart.

Findings of the study overall: Vaccine and placebo groups showed comparable non-spike TCR breadth. Total T cell responses, in the TCR breadth and depth analyses, may have been underestimated.

As to treatment: approximately 18 received Ad26.COV2.S at low or high dose, single or two shots; 5 received placebo; per-sample allocation not given. Day 63 following the first vaccine or placebo injection was when the samples were taken. Sequenced material: peripheral blood, taken in a trial of Ad26.COV2.S vaccine versus placebo. This sequence originates from a person aged 18-65 years who received the Ad26.COV2.S COVID-19 vaccine or a placebo.

CDR3 coding DNA: TGTGCCAGCAGCCCCGGACGGAGCTCACGGGATTCACCCCTCCACTTT. Translated: CASSPGRSSRDSPLHF. The chain couples TRBV5-4 to TRBJ1-6; the D is unclear. Trimming shortened V by 4 bases and J by 8 bases, and 19 bases separated the two germline ends. The CDR3 runs 16 residues. From germline, CDR1 is SGHNT and CDR2 YYREEE (reference sequence).